A single sample gave rise to the 5 T cell receptor beta chains below, sequenced in a study of CD8+ T cells in alopecia areata. Indicated treatment: oral pan-JAK inhibitor, 5-10 mg twice daily. Investigators isolated RNA and reverse transcribed it into cDNA to act as the sequencing template. Some clones are missing from TCRdb's copy, which holds only in-frame ones; the method was immunoSEQ multiplex PCR. The sample records about 250,000 clones, about 60% being singletons. Source: CD4+ T cells sorted from blood, taken at approximately week 51, from a patient treated with tofacitinib. The origin of the receptors is a human donor with alopecia areata.

The chain couples TRBV5-5 to TRBJ2-7; 9 positions match TRBD1. The length of the CDR3 is 14 residues. Germline CDR1 is SGHKS and CDR2 is YYEKEE (reference sequence). J gave up 3 bases and V 7 bases, and 8 bases lay outside the gene matches. CDR3 residues: CASHPGTGIYEQYF. In DNA form, the CDR3 reads TGTGCCAGCCACCCCGGGACAGGGATCTACGAGCAGTACTTC.

The rearrangement uses TRBV30 and TRBJ2-4; 8 bases fit TRBD1. CDR1 GTSNPN and CDR2 SVGIG come from the germline V gene (reference sequence). CDR3 size: 12 residues. Trimming removed 3 bases from V and 7 bases from J; junction bases left unmatched: 2. CDR3 coding DNA: TGTGCCTGGAGACAGGGGGTGAACATTCAGTACTTC. Translating it yields CAWRQGVNIQYF.

The J gene is TRBJ1-6, the V gene TRBV7-9, with 11 positions matching TRBD1. V trimming: 5 bases; J trimming: 11 bases; junction bases outside the gene matches: 5. Per the germline V gene, CDR1 is SEHNR and CDR2 is FQNEAQ (reference sequence). The CDR3 length is 14 residues. The chain's CDR3 is CASSPGQGATPLHF. The DNA for the CDR3 is TGTGCCAGCAGCCCCGGACAGGGGGCTACACCCCTCCACTTT.

The rearrangement joins TRBV6-5 to TRBJ2-4; D remains ambiguous. The germline V and J ends were trimmed by 0 bases and 7 bases, with 7 bases remaining between them. The CDR3 spans 13 residues. Germline V CDR1 and CDR2: MNHEY, SVGAGI. Written as DNA, the CDR3 is TGTGCCAGCAGTTACTCGATGTGGAACATTCAGTACTTC. This sequence encodes CASSYSMWNIQYF.

The rearrangement uses TRBV5-4 and TRBJ1-6; 8 bases are shared with TRBD1. Unmatched junction bases numbered 9, after V lost 0 bases and J lost 10 bases. The CDR3 is made up of 16 amino acids. Germline lookup yields CDR1 SGHNT and CDR2 YYREEE (reference sequence). Here the CDR3 reads CASSLVPGGAGSPLHF. In DNA form, the CDR3 reads TGTGCCAGCAGCTTGGTCCCAGGGGGCGCAGGATCACCCCTCCACTTT.